These 14 T cell receptor beta chains originate from one sample sequenced in a study of radiotherapy plus CTLA-4 blockade in lung cancer. Clones were read by immunoSEQ multiplex PCR, and TCRdb kept only the in-frame ones, dropping some. This sample yields around 85,000 clones, of which 70% to 90% are seen a single time; 2% to 2.5% belongs to the top ten. The input for sequencing was peripheral blood, taken from a patient treated with radiotherapy plus ipilimumab. The receptors originated from a human donor with non-small cell lung cancer who had a partial response to radiotherapy plus ipilimumab.

V usage is TRBV5-1 and J usage is TRBJ2-5; 8 positions match TRBD2. Germline lookup yields CDR1 SGHRS and CDR2 YFSETQ. The CDR3 loop spans 16 amino acids. Trimming removed 3 bases from V and 2 bases from J; junction bases left unmatched: 9. The CDR3 is CASSWAASGPQETQYF. For the CDR3, the DNA is TGCGCCAGCAGCTGGGCGGCTAGCGGGCCGCAAGAGACCCAGTACTTC.

The chain recombines TRBV6-1 with TRBJ2-1; TRBD2 might be the D (5 bases). The ends were cut back, 6 bases at V and 0 bases at J, with 9 bases in the middle. This CDR3 is 14 amino acids long. Germline V gene lookup returns CDR1 MNHNS and CDR2 SASEGT. CDR3 DNA: TGTGCCAGCAGGACGGGGAGCTCCTACAATGAGCAGTTCTTC. It codes for CASRTGSSYNEQFF.

V gene TRBV15 combines with J gene TRBJ2-5; 9 bases are shared with TRBD2. Trimming removed 0 bases from V and 13 bases from J; junction bases left unmatched: 12. CDR3 length: 15 residues. The V gene's germline CDR1 is LNHNV and CDR2 YYDKDF (reference sequence). The CDR3 loop reads CATSRDRASGKVRYF. The CDR3 DNA reads as TGTGCCACCAGCAGAGATCGGGCTAGCGGGAAGGTCAGGTACTTC.

The J gene is TRBJ2-1, the V gene TRBV4-1; 16 bases match TRBD2. In germline, CDR1 is MGHRA, CDR2 YSYEKL. CDR3 length equals 17 residues. Trimming took 1 base from V and 5 from J; bases not matched to a gene: 2. CDR3 amino acids: CASSQAGLAGGDNEQFF. The DNA of the CDR3 is TGCGCCAGCAGCCAAGCGGGACTAGCGGGAGGGGACAATGAGCAGTTCTTC.

The CDR3 spells CASSNGGTGGTGELFF. Written as DNA, the CDR3 is TGCGCCAGCAGCAACGGTGGGACAGGGGGAACCGGGGAGCTGTTTTTT. The chain has TRBV5-1 and TRBJ2-2, with 11 bases identical to TRBD1. Germline V CDR1 and CDR2: SGHRS, YFSETQ. The CDR3 spans 16 residues. J lost 5 bases, V lost 4 bases, and 7 bases had no gene match.

DNA for the CDR3: TGTGCCAGCAGTTACTTCCCCCCGGTTGAAGCTTTCTTT. Protein: CASSYFPPVEAFF. The J gene is TRBJ1-1, the V gene TRBV6-6; no firm D call. V lost 1 base to trimming and J lost 7 bases, with 10 bases between them. Germline assignment: CDR1 MNHNY and CDR2 SVGAGI (reference sequence). CDR3 size: 13 residues.

The rearrangement links TRBV28 to TRBJ2-7; no reliable D call. The CDR3 sequence is 12 residues long. The ends were cut back, 7 bases at V and 6 bases at J, with 13 bases in the middle. The germline CDR1 and CDR2 sequences are MDHEN and SYDVKM. As DNA, the CDR3 is TGTGCCAGCACCACACTATTAGGCGAGCAGTACTTC. Its translation: CASTTLLGEQYF. The entire variable domain, with the rest obtained from reference TRBV28 and TRBJ2-7, is as follows: DVKVTQSSRYLVKRTGEKVFLECVQDMDHENMFWYRQDPGLGLRLIYFSYDVKMKEKGDIPEGYSVSREKKERFSLILESASTNQTSMYLCASTTLLGEQYFGPGTRLTVT.

The gene calls are TRBV28 and TRBJ2-7; TRBD2 aligns across 7 bases. Trimming removed 2 bases from V and 5 bases from J; junction bases left unmatched: 3. The germline gives CDR1 MDHEN, CDR2 SYDVKM. The CDR3 runs 13 residues. The CDR3 DNA follows: TGTGCCAGCAGTTTAGCGGGAGTAAACGAGCAGTACGTC. This encodes CASSLAGVNEQYV.

The chain carries TRBV28 and TRBJ2-7; a possible D gene is TRBD1 (6 bases). Trimming took 5 bases from V and 0 from J, leaving 14 bases between them. The CDR3 spans 15 residues. Germline CDR1 is MDHEN and CDR2 is SYDVKM. The CDR3 DNA sequence: TGTGCCAGCAGTGGGGGTGGGGGCCGCTCCTACGAGCAGTACGTC. It translates to CASSGGGGRSYEQYV.

The J gene is TRBJ1-4, the V gene TRBV4-3; 7 nucleotides agree with TRBD1. The CDR3 runs 15 residues. V trimming: 4 bases; J trimming: 6 bases; junction bases outside the gene matches: 8. In germline, CDR1 is LGHNA, CDR2 YSLEER. The CDR3 reads CASSPLGQVDEKLFF. CDR3 in DNA: TGCGCCAGCAGCCCGCTCGGACAGGTGGATGAAAAACTGTTTTTT.

The V call is TRBV2, the J call TRBJ2-2, with a weak D call TRBD2 (6 bases). The germline V and J ends were trimmed by 10 bases and 4 bases, with 16 bases remaining between them. The germline V gene has CDR1 SNHLY and CDR2 FYNNEI. This CDR3 spans 14 amino acids. The DNA of the CDR3 is TGTGCCACCCCGGGGAGGTCGGGCACCGGGGAGCTGTTTTTT. This translates into CATPGRSGTGELFF.

This clone is a singleton in its sample. The CDR3 region is CASSQGIGQGGTHEQYF. For the CDR3, the DNA is TGCGCCAGCAGCCAAGGAATAGGACAGGGTGGTACCCACGAGCAGTACTTC. The genes are TRBV5-1 and TRBJ2-7, with 8 bases that match TRBD1. The CDR3 runs 17 residues. The germline V gene has CDR1 SGHRS and CDR2 YFSETQ. V lost 4 bases, J lost 5 bases, and 17 bases stayed unmatched.

The chain couples TRBV19 to TRBJ2-2; a weak D match, TRBD1 (6 bases). The length of the CDR3 is 16 residues. The germline V gene has CDR1 LNHDA and CDR2 SQIVND (reference sequence). The V gene lost 7 bases and the J gene lost 1 base, with 16 bases spanning the gap. For the CDR3, the DNA is TGTGCCAGTATCGATGGGCAGGGGCGGAACACCGGGGAGCTGTTTTTT. It encodes CASIDGQGRNTGELFF.

The rearrangement uses TRBV6-1 and TRBJ1-1, with 9 bases aligning to TRBD1. The CDR3 covers 15 residues. V gave up 5 bases and J gave up 0 bases; unmatched junction bases: 4. CDR1 MNHNS and CDR2 SASEGT come from the germline V gene. CDR3 DNA sequence: TGTGCCAGCAGTATACAGGGGGCCCTGAACACTGAAGCTTTCTTT. This sequence encodes CASSIQGALNTEAFF.